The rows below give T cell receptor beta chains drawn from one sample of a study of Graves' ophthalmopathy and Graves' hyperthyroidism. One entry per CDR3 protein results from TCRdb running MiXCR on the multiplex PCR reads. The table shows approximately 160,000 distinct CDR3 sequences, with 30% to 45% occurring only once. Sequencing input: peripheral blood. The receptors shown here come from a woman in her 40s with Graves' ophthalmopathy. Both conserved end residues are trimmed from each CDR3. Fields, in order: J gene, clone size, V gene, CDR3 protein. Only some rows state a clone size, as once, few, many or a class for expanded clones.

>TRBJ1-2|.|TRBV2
ASSDPDSNYGYT
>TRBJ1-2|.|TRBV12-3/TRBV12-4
ASIPGPRYGYT
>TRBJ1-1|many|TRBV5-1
ASSSTSPRTANTEAF
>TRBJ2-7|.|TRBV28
ASRRPAHSSYEQY
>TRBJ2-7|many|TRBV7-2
ASCPSGRAYEQY
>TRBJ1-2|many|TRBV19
ASSGQAGGYT
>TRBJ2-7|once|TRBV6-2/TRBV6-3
ASSEGRWTEQY
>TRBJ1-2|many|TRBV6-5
ASTKGQGAIYGYT
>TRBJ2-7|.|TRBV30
AWSGLTVPYEQY
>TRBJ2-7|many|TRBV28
ASSLQGPYEQY
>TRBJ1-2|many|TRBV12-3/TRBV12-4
ASSFGAGTFYGYT
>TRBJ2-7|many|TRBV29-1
SVEKGEGVNEQY
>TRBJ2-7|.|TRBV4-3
ASSQDASSYEQY
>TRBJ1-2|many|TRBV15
ATSRHLWGSGYGYT